One sample yielded the 10 T cell receptor beta chains listed below, sequenced in a study of T cell responses to AZD1222 COVID-19 vaccine. The repertoire was sequenced with immunoSEQ multiplex PCR; TCRdb's copy has only in-frame clones and lacks some. The table shows approximately 110,000 clones, with more than 75% occurring only once. The material was peripheral blood, obtained on day 0 of AZD1222 vaccination. The source of these receptors is an adult in good health.

The rearrangement links TRBV4-2 to TRBJ1-2; 9 bases fit TRBD1. This CDR3 spans 15 amino acids. CDR1 LGHNA and CDR2 YNFKEQ come from the germline V gene. With V trimmed by 0 bases and J by 7 bases, 6 bases remained unmatched. CDR3 in DNA: TGTGCCAGCAGCCAAGATCGGGACAGGGTGAGTGGCTACACCTTC. Protein sequence: CASSQDRDRVSGYTF.

The DNA of the CDR3 is TGTGCCAGCAGCTTAGTGGCAACTGAAGCTTTCTTT. This translates into CASSLVATEAFF. The chain couples TRBV7-8 to TRBJ1-1; unclear D gene. Deletions cut 1 base from V and 5 bases from J, with 5 bases between. The germline V gene encodes CDR1 SGHVS and CDR2 FQNEAQ. CDR3 length: 12 residues.

The chain employs TRBV19 and TRBJ2-2, with 7 positions matching TRBD1. The length of the CDR3 is 16 residues. The germline V gene encodes CDR1 LNHDA and CDR2 SQIVND (reference sequence). Trimming removed 1 base from V and 8 bases from J; junction bases left unmatched: 10. This CDR3 is CASSIVQGPAGGELFF. The CDR3, as DNA: TGTGCCAGTAGTATAGTACAGGGGCCGGCCGGAGGGGAGCTGTTTTTT. Full variable domain (outside the CDR3, taken from reference TRBV19 and TRBJ2-2): DGGITQSPKYLFRKEGQNVTLSCEQNLNHDAMYWYRQDPGQGLRLIYYSQIVNDFQKGDIAEGYSVSREKKESFPLTVTSAQKNPTAFYLCASSIVQGPAGGELFFGEGSRLTVL.

This rearrangement joins TRBV15 to TRBJ2-7, with D unresolved. Germline V gives CDR1 LNHNV, CDR2 YYDKDF (reference sequence). This CDR3 is 12 amino acids long. V lost 3 bases to trimming and J lost 5 bases, with 8 bases between them. The chain's CDR3 is CATSSRNHEQYF. CDR3 DNA: TGTGCCACCAGCAGTAGGAACCACGAGCAGTACTTC.

The rearrangement joins TRBV2 to TRBJ1-6; D is perhaps TRBD1 (5 bases). Trimming shortened V by 7 bases and J by 2 bases, and 12 bases separated the two germline ends. The V gene's germline CDR1 is SNHLY and CDR2 FYNNEI. The CDR3 runs 15 residues. In nucleotides, the CDR3 is TGTGCCAGCAACCCCGGGGGGACCTATAATTCACCCCTCCACTTT. It specifies CASNPGGTYNSPLHF.

The gene calls are TRBV6-2 or TRBV6-3 and TRBJ2-7; D possibly uses TRBD1 or TRBD2 (7 bases each). CDR1 and CDR2 (germline): MNHEY, SVGEGT. V gave up 2 bases and J gave up 3 bases, with 17 bases separating them. This CDR3 comprises 16 residues. CDR3 residues: CASSYEAGQSLYEQYF. The CDR3 DNA reads as TGTGCCAGCAGTTACGAAGCGGGACAGTCCCTCTACGAGCAGTACTTC.

The chain combines TRBV27 with TRBJ1-2; TRBD1 is a possible D gene (5 bases). Trimming pared 0 bases from V and 4 bases from J, leaving 9 bases between. The V gene's germline CDR1 is MNHEY and CDR2 SMNVEV (reference sequence). This CDR3 is built from 14 residues. As DNA, the CDR3 is TGTGCCAGCAGTTTATCGCGGGGGGGCTATGGCTACACCTTC. Its protein is CASSLSRGGYGYTF.

The chain carries TRBV7-2 and TRBJ1-1; 9 bases map to TRBD1. After removal of 1 base from V and 7 bases from J, the junction contained 7 bases not matched to a gene. The V gene's germline CDR1 is SGHTA and CDR2 FQGNSA. The CDR3 sequence is 15 residues long. The CDR3 sequence is CASSLEVGQGLEAFF. The DNA for the CDR3 is TGTGCCAGCAGCTTAGAGGTAGGACAGGGGCTTGAAGCTTTCTTT.

The chain links TRBV7-7 to TRBJ2-3; D remains unclear. Per germline, CDR1 SSHAT and CDR2 FNYEAQ (reference sequence). The CDR3 is 13 residues long. Trimming cost V 3 bases and J 1 base, with 5 bases left between them. The DNA of the CDR3 is TGTGCCAGCAGCTTGCAGGGCACAGATACGCAGTATTTT. As protein: CASSLQGTDTQYF.

This clone was recorded once. The rearrangement joins TRBV6-5 to TRBJ2-3, with D possibly being TRBD2 (6 bases). V was shortened by 0 bases and J by 1 base, with 11 bases between the two germline ends. The CDR3 loop spans 16 amino acids. From germline, CDR1 is MNHEY and CDR2 SVGAGI. CDR3 bases: TGTGCCAGCAGTTACTCCGGGTGGGGGGGCACAGATACGCAGTATTTT. Its translation is CASSYSGWGGTDTQYF.